The rows below give T cell receptor beta chains drawn from one sample of a study of T cells in Graves' hyperthyroidism and ophthalmopathy. TCRdb passed the multiplex PCR reads through MiXCR, listing each CDR3 protein once. The table lists a few hundred thousand distinct CDR3 sequences, approximately 44% of them singletons. The sequenced sample was peripheral blood or thyroid tissue (not recorded which). These receptors all come from a young woman with Graves' hyperthyroidism. The CDR3 runs from the conserved cysteine through the conserved F or W. The D gene is left open where the match is weak. Only some rows state a clone size, as once, few, many or a class for expanded clones.

d_call	v_call	j_call	clone_size	cdr3_nt	cdr3_aa
.	TRBV25-1	TRBJ1-1	.	TGTGCCAGCATTGGACAGTTGAACACTGAAGCTTTCTTT	CASIGQLNTEAFF
.	TRBV25-1	TRBJ1-4	.	TGTGCTATCGGATACGGTGAAAAACTGCTTTTT	CAIGYGEKLLF
TRBD2	TRBV3-1	TRBJ2-7	once	TGTGCCAGTTCCGACTGGACTAGCAGCTACGAGCAGTACTTC	CASSDWTSSYEQYF
.	TRBV11-1	TRBJ2-7	few	TGTGCCAGCAGCGGGGCTATACACTACGAGCAGTACTTC	CASSGAIHYEQYF
TRBD1	TRBV29-1	TRBJ1-4	.	TGCAGCGTCCTAACAGGGGGACATGAAAAACTGTTTTTT	CSVLTGGHEKLFF
.	TRBV7-9	TRBJ1-1	many	TGTGCCAGCAGCTTAGTTGGGGGAGAAGCTTTCTTT	CASSLVGGEAFF
.	TRBV25-1	TRBJ1-4	once	TGTGCCAGCAGTGAATGGCGGGATGAAAAACTGTTTTTT	CASSEWRDEKLFF
.	TRBV10-3	TRBJ1-6	once	TGTGCCATCAGTGCTGGACTTAGGGGTTCACCCCTCCACTTT	CAISAGLRGSPLHF
.	TRBV2	TRBJ1-4	.	TGTGCCAGCAGTAGACAGGCAACTAATGAAAAACTGTTTTTT	CASSRQATNEKLFF
TRBD2	TRBV7-4	TRBJ2-7	.	TGTGCCAGCAGCCAAGCACGCGGGAGGAGCTACGAGCAGTACTTC	CASSQARGRSYEQYF
.	TRBV9	TRBJ2-7	.	TGTGCCAGCAGCGTTGGGGTTACCCACGAGCAGTACTTC	CASSVGVTHEQYF
TRBD1	TRBV5-1	TRBJ2-7	few	TGCGCCAGCAGCTTGGCCGGGACAGGGGTAGTGCAGTACTTC	CASSLAGTGVVQYF
TRBD1	TRBV29-1	TRBJ1-4	.	TGCAGCGTGCAACGGACAGGGGGCGAAAAACTGTTTTTT	CSVQRTGGEKLFF
.	TRBV7-8	TRBJ1-4	many	TGTGCCAGCAGCTTAGAGAGGGAAATCGGCGGAAAACTGTTTTTT	CASSLEREIGGKLFF
.	TRBV12-3/TRBV12-4	TRBJ1-2	.	TGTGCCAGCAGTCCACAGGGATACTTTTATGGCTACACCTTC	CASSPQGYFYGYTF
.	TRBV7-9	TRBJ2-7	.	TGTGCCAGCAGTCCAACGACGGCGGGCTACGAGCAGTACTTC	CASSPTTAGYEQYF
.	TRBV29-1	TRBJ1-1	few	TGCAGCCAAGAGACAGGCGCTACTGAAGCTTTCTTT	CSQETGATEAFF
.	TRBV15	TRBJ1-5	many	TGTGCCACCAGCAGAGACCTCGGACAGCCCCAGCATTTT	CATSRDLGQPQHF
TRBD1	TRBV5-1	TRBJ2-5	few	TGCGCCAGCAGCCAAGATCCGCACAGGGGAACCCAGTACTTC	CASSQDPHRGTQYF